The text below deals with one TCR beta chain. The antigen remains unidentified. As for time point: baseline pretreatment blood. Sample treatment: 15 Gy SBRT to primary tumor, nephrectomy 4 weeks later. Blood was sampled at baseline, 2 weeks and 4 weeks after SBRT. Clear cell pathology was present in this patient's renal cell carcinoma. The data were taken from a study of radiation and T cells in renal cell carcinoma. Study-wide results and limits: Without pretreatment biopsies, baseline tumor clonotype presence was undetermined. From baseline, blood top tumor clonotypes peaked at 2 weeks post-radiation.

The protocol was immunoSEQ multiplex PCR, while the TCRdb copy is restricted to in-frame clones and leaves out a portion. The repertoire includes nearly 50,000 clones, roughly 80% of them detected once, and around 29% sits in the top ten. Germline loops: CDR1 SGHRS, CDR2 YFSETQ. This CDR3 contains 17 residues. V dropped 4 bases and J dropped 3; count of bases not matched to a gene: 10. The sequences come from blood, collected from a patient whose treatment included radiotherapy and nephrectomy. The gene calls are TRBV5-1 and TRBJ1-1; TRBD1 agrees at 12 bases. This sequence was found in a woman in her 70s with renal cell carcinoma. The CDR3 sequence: CASSVGTGGFMYTEAFF. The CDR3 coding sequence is TGCGCCAGCAGCGTTGGGACAGGGGGCTTCATGTACACTGAAGCTTTCTTT.